This T cell receptor (beta chain) was obtained from a study of beta chain features in type 1 diabetes. The CDR3 is 15 residues long. The J segment lost 4 bases and the V segment lost 5 bases, leaving 8 bases of the junction unmatched. CDR1 is SEHNR, CDR2 FQNEAQ, per germline (reference sequence). In its sample, this clone was seen a few times. Its specificity is unknown. Study-wide results and limits: Shortening that was moderate but significant affected the TCRB CDR3s of Type 1 diabetes patients in all four CD4+ subsets.

TCRB transcripts that were expressed got sequenced, as all of the isolated RNA had been reverse transcribed. Assay used: immunoSEQ multiplex PCR; TCRdb lists only in-frame clones, some missing. The sample holds 250,000 or so clones, about 15% seen once. This chain links TRBV7-9 with TRBJ1-1, with 9 positions matching TRBD1. Material: naive CD4+ T cells from blood. This clonotype originated in a man aged 25 to 40 with type 1 diabetes. The CDR3 sequence is CASSRIQGASTEAFF. The CDR3 DNA reads TGTGCCAGCAGCCGGATACAGGGGGCGAGCACTGAAGCTTTCTTT.